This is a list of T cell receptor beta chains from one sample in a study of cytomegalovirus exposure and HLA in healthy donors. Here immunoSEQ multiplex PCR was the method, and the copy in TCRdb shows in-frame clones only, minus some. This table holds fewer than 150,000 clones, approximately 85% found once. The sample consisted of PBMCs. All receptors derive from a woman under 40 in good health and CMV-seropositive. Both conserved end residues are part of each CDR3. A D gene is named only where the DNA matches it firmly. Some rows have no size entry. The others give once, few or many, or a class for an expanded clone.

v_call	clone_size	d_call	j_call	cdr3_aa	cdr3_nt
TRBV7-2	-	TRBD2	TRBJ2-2	CAHSGLAGNTGELFF	TGTGCCCACAGCGGACTAGCGGGAAACACCGGGGAGCTGTTTTTT
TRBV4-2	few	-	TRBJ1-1	CASAESGNTEAFF	TGTGCCAGCGCCGAATCAGGGAACACTGAAGCTTTCTTT
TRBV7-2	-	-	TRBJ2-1	CASSLTRDEQFF	TGTGCCAGCAGCTTAACTAGGGATGAGCAGTTCTTC
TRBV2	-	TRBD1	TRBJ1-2	CASRGGQTHSALYYGYTF	TGTGCCAGCAGGGGGGGACAGACTCATTCTGCCCTTTACTATGGCTACACCTTC
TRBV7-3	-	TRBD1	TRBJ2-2	CASSLTRTGETGELFF	TGTGCCAGCAGCTTAACCCGGACAGGGGAGACCGGGGAGCTGTTTTTT
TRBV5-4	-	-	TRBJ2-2	CASSWPAGELFF	TGTGCCAGCAGCTGGCCCGCCGGGGAGCTGTTTTTT
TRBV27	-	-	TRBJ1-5	CASRDSASNQPQHF	TGTGCCAGCAGGGACAGCGCGAGCAATCAGCCCCAGCATTTT
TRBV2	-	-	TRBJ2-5	CASSEETSEETQYF	TGTGCCAGCAGTGAAGAAACATCTGAAGAGACCCAGTACTTC
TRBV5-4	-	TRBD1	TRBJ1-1	CASSFTGGGEAFF	TGTGCCAGCAGCTTCACAGGGGGCGGTGAAGCTTTCTTT
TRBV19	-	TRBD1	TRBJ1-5	CASTDRGHQPQHF	TGTGCCAGTACTGACAGGGGGCATCAGCCCCAGCATTTT
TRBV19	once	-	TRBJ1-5	CASSQQGFSNQPQHF	TGTGCCAGTAGTCAGCAGGGTTTTAGCAATCAGCCCCAGCATTTT
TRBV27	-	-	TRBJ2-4	CASRSPGVGNIQYF	TGTGCCAGCCGTTCGCCAGGGGTGGGAAACATTCAGTACTTC
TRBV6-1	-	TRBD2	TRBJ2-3	CASRNLAGADTQYF	TGTGCCAGCAGGAACCTAGCGGGAGCAGATACGCAGTATTTT
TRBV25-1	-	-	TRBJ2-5	CASSESLAQETQYF	TGTGCCAGCAGTGAATCTCTAGCGCAAGAGACCCAGTACTTC
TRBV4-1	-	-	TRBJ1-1	CASSPLGHGKTEAFF	TGCGCCAGCAGCCCGCTGGGACACGGGAAGACTGAAGCTTTCTTT
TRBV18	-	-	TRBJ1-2	CASSETGYYGYTF	TGTGCCAGCTCCGAAACAGGGTACTATGGCTACACCTTC
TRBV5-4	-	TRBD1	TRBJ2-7	CASSPGTASYEQYF	TGTGCCAGCAGCCCCGGGACAGCCTCCTACGAGCAGTACTTC
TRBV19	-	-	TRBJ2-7	CASSMGVSYEQYF	TGTGCCAGTAGTATGGGCGTCTCCTACGAGCAGTACTTC
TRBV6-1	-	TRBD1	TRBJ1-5	CASSTGQGGQPQHF	TGTGCCAGCAGTACGGGACAGGGTGGTCAGCCCCAGCATTTT
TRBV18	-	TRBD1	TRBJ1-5	CASSPGQPYSNQPQHF	TGTGCCAGCTCACCGGGACAGCCCTATAGCAATCAGCCCCAGCATTTT
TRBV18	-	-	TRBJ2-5	CASSPSGAQETQYF	TGTGCCAGCTCACCTTCAGGGGCCCAAGAGACCCAGTACTTC
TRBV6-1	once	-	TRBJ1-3	CASSEWREAFSGNTIYF	TGTGCCAGCAGTGAATGGCGGGAGGCCTTCTCTGGAAACACCATATATTTT
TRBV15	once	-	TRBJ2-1	CATSNGELNEQFF	TGTGCCACCAGCAACGGGGAGCTTAATGAGCAGTTCTTC
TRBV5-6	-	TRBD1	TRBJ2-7	CASSSHLRGPEQYF	TGTGCCAGCAGCTCCCACCTAAGGGGGCCGGAGCAGTACTTC
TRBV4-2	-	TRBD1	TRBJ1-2	CASSQDYRGRFYTF	TGTGCCAGCAGCCAAGATTACAGGGGGCGATTCTACACCTTC
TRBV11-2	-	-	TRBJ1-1	CASSLLRMNTEAFF	TGTGCCAGCAGCTTACTCAGGATGAACACTGAAGCTTTCTTT
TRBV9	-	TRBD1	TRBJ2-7	CASSVGQGSRGEQYF	TGTGCCAGCAGCGTTGGACAGGGCTCAAGAGGCGAGCAGTACTTC
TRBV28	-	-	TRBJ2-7	CASSLLPGLSSYEQYF	TGTGCCAGCAGTTTATTACCAGGCTTGAGCTCCTACGAGCAGTACTTC
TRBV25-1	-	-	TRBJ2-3	CASSVLASRADTQYF	TGTGCCAGCAGCGTTCTAGCGAGTAGGGCAGATACGCAGTATTTT
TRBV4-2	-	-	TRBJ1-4	CASSQDSAAGSEKLFF	TGTGCCAGCAGCCAAGATTCGGCTGCAGGCAGTGAAAAACTGTTTTTT
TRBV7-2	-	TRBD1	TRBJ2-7	CASSLRTGEQYF	TGTGCCAGCAGCTTAAGGACAGGGGAGCAGTACTTC
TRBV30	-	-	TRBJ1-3	CAWSGVLEAWNTIYF	TGTGCCTGGAGTGGAGTTTTGGAGGCGTGGAACACCATATATTTT
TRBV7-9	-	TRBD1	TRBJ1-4	CASSLAGQYEKLFF	TGTGCCAGCAGCTTAGCGGGACAGTATGAAAAACTGTTTTTT
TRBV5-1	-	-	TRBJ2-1	CASSLAVREGQFF	TGCGCCAGCAGCTTGGCCGTAAGAGAGGGGCAGTTCTTC
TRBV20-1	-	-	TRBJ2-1	CSARAGEQFF	TGCAGTGCTAGAGCGGGAGAGCAGTTCTTC
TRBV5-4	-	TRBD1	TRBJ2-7	CASSPDRGEQYF	TGTGCCAGCAGTCCCGACAGGGGAGAGCAGTACTTC
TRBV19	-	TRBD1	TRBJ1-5	CASRSTGGNQPQHF	TGTGCCAGTAGGTCGACAGGGGGCAATCAGCCCCAGCATTTT
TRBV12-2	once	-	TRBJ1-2	CASRLVEVGRKTNYGYTF	TGTGCAAGTCGCTTAGTAGAGGTAGGTCGGAAAACTAACTATGGCTACACCTTC
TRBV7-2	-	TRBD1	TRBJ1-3	CASSFYRGRGNTIYF	TGTGCCAGCAGCTTTTACAGGGGAAGGGGAAACACCATATATTTT
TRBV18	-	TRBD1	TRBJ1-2	CASSSGTGGSGFYGYTF	TGTGCCAGCTCGTCCGGGACAGGGGGTTCAGGTTTCTATGGCTACACCTTC
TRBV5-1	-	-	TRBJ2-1	CASSLGPGAYNEQFF	TGCGCCAGCAGCTTGGGCCCAGGGGCCTACAATGAGCAGTTCTTC
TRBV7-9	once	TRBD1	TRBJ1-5	CAPTPGQGGEGGQPQHF	TGTGCCCCGACTCCGGGACAGGGTGGGGAGGGGGGTCAGCCCCAGCATTTT
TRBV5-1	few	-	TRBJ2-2	CASSSTDRAYTGELFF	TGCGCCAGCAGCTCAACGGACAGAGCTTACACCGGGGAGCTGTTTTTT
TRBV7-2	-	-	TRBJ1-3	CASTGISGNTIYF	TGTGCCAGCACCGGGATTTCTGGAAACACCATATATTTT
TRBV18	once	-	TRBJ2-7	CASSPPSGYEQYF	TGTGCCAGCTCACCACCGTCGGGATACGAGCAGTACTTC
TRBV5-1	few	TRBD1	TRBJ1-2	CASSLVGTGASNYGYTF	TGCGCCAGCAGCTTGGTGGGGACAGGGGCATCTAACTATGGCTACACCTTC